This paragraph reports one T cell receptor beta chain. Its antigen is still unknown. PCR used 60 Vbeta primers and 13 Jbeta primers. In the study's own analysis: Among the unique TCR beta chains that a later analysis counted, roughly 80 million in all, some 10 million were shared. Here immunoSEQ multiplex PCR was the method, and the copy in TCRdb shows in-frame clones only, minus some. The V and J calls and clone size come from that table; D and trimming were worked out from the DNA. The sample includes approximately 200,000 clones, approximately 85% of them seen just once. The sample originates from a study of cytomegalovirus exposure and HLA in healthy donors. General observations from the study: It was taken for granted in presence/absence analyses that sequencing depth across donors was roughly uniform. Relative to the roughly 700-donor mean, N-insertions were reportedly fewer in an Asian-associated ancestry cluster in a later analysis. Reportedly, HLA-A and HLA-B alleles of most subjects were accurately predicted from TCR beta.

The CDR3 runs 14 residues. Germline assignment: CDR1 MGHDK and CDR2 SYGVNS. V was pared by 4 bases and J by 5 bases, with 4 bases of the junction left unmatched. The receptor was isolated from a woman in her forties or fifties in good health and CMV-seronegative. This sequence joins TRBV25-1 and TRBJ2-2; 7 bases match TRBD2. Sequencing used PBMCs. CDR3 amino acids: CASSVQGGTGELFF. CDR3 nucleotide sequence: TGTGCCAGCAGTGTTCAGGGAGGGACCGGGGAGCTGTTTTTT.